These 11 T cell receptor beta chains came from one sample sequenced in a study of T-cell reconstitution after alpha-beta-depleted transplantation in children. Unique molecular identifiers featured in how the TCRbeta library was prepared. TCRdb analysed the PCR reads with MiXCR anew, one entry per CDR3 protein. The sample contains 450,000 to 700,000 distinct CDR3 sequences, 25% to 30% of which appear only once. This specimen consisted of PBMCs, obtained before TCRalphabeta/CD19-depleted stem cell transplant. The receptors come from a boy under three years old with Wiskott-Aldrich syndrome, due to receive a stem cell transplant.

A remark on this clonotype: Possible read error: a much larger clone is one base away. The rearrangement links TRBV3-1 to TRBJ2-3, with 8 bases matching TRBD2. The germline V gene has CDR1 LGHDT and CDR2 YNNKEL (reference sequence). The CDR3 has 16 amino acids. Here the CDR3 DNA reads TGTGCCTGCAGCCAAGATCCAGCGGGAGCACAGATAACGCAGTATTTT. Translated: CACSQDPAGAQITQYF.

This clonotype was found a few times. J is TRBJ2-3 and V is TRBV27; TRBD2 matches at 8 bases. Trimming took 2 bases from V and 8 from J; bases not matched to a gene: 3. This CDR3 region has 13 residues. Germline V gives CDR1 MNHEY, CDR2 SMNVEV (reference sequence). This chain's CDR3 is CASSLGGGSTQYF. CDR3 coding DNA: TGTGCCAGCAGTTTAGGCGGGGGGTCTACGCAGTATTTT.

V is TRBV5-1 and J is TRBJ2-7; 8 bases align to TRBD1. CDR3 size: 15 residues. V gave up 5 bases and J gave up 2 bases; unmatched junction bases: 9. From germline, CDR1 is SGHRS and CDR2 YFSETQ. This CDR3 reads CASRLNRGNPYEQYF. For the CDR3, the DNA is TGCGCCAGCAGGTTGAACAGGGGGAACCCCTACGAGCAGTACTTC.

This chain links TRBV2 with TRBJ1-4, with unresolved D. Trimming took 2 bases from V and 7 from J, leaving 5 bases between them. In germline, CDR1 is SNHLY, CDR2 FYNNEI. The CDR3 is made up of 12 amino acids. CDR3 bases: TGTGCCAGCAGTGAATGGGGTGAAAAACTGTTTTTT. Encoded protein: CASSEWGEKLFF.

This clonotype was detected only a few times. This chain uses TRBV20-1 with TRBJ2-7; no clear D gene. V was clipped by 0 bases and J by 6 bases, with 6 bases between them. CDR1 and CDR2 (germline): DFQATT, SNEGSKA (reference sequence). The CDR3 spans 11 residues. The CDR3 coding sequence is TGCAGTGCTAGAGAAATGCCCGAGCAGTACTTC. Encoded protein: CSAREMPEQYF.

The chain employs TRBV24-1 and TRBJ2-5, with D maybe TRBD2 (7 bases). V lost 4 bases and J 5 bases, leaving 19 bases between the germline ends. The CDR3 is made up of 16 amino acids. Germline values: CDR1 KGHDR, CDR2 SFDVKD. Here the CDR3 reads CATSDPVSRGGETQYF. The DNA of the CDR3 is TGTGCCACCAGTGACCCGGTCTCAAGGGGGGGGGAGACCCAGTACTTC.

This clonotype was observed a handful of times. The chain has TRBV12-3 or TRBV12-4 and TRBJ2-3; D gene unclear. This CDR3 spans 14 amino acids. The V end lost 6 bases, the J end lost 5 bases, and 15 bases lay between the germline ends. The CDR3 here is CASSYTQSRDTQYF. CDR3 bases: TGTGCCAGCAGCTATACCCAAAGTCGAGATACGCAGTATTTT.

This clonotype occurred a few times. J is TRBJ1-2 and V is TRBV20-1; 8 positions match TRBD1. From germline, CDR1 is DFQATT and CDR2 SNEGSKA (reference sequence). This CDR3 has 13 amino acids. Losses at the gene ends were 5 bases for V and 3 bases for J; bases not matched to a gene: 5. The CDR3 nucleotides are TGCAGTGCTTCTACGACAGGGGACTATGGCTACACCTTC. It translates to CSASTTGDYGYTF.

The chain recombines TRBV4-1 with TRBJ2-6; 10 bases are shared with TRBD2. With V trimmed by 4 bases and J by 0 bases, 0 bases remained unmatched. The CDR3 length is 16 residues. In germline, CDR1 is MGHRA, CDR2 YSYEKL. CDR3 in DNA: TGCGCCAGCAGCCGGACTAGCGGCTCTGGGGCCAACGTCCTGACTTTC. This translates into CASSRTSGSGANVLTF.

The CDR3 sequence is CASSTTRDISNQPQHF. The CDR3 DNA is TGTGCCAGCAGTACCACCCGGGATATAAGCAATCAGCCCCAGCATTTT. This chain uses TRBV12-3 or TRBV12-4 with TRBJ1-5; D gene unclear. CDR3 length: 16 residues. V was trimmed by 5 bases and J by 1 base, leaving 15 bases between them.

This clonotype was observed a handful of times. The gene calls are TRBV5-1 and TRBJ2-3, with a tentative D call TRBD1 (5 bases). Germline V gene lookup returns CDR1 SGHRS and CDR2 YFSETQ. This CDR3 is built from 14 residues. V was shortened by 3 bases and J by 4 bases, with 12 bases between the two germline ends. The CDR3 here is CASSSTESADTQYF. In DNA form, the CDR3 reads TGCGCCAGCAGCTCGACAGAGTCGGCAGATACGCAGTATTTT.